The text below deals with one TCR beta chain. The V end lost 7 bases, the J end lost 8 bases, and 20 bases lay between the germline ends. The CDR3 totals 14 residues. Per the germline V gene, CDR1 is MNHEY and CDR2 is SVGAGI. TCRdb keeps only in-frame clones here, not all; method: immunoSEQ multiplex PCR. Here the sample spans about 61,000 clones, around 90% being singletons. These data come from a study of control samples from healthy donors and cancer patients. The chain is built from TRBV6-5 and TRBJ1-2; D gene unclear. The sequence was obtained from a man aged 60-69 years with colorectal cancer. The sequencing input was PBMCs. The CDR3 here is CASIEDGGIRGYTF. DNA of the CDR3: TGTGCCAGCATCGAGGACGGCGGTATTCGGGGCTACACCTTC.